A single sample gave rise to the 26 T cell receptor beta chains below, sequenced in a study of blood T cells in healthy people across ages. Then a second PCR, running about 6 to 12 cycles, was carried out with a sample-barcoded 5' primer and a J-beta primer mix. TCRdb re-analysed the 5' RACE reads in MiXCR, keeping a single row per CDR3 protein. This table holds under 1,100,000 distinct CDR3 sequences, almost 25% found once. The sample was also linked to a second study, of T cells of mothers and their children.

The sample was blood. The receptors here all came from a girl aged 2 to 10 in good health.

The chain joins TRBV28 to TRBJ2-5; TRBD2 matches 7 bases. The end of the DNA is better explained by TRBJ2-7, so the J call may be wrong. CDR3 length equals 14 residues. Germline V lookup: CDR1 MDHEN, CDR2 SYDVKM. CDR3 protein: CASGPQRDEYEQYF. In DNA, the CDR3 is TGTGCCAGCGGTCCCCAGCGGGACGAGTACGAGCAGTACTTC.

The V gene is TRBV7-3, the J gene TRBJ2-2, with D possibly being TRBD2 (5 bases). The CDR3 sequence is 15 residues long. The V gene's germline CDR1 is SGHTA and CDR2 FQGTGA. The V and J ends lost 5 bases and 4 bases respectively, with 14 bases between them. The CDR3 nucleotides read TGTGCCAGCAGCCCGGTGGGGAGCTCCACCGGGGAGCTGTTTTTT. Protein: CASSPVGSSTGELFF. Full variable domain (outside the CDR3, taken from reference TRBV7-3 and TRBJ2-2): GAGVSQTPSNKVTEKGKYVELRCDPISGHTALYWYRQSLGQGPEFLIYFQGTGAADDSGLPNDRFFAVRPEGSVSTLKIQRTERGDSAVYLCASSPVGSSTGELFFGEGSRLTVL.

This clonotype turned up a few times. The chain uses TRBV12-3 or TRBV12-4 and TRBJ2-5; D is ambiguous. The germline V and J ends were trimmed by 5 bases and 6 bases, with 10 bases remaining between them. The CDR3 covers 12 residues. The CDR3: CASSPSSQTQYF. The CDR3 DNA is TGTGCCAGCAGTCCTAGTAGCCAGACCCAGTACTTC.

This clonotype was detected only a few times. J is TRBJ2-1 and V is TRBV27, with TRBD1 matching over 10 bases. The CDR3 has 13 residues. Germline V gives CDR1 MNHEY, CDR2 SMNVEV (reference sequence). V lost 4 bases to trimming and J lost 6 bases; unmatched junction nucleotides: 0. The CDR3 protein is CASSWDRGNEQFF. CDR3 DNA: TGTGCCAGCAGTTGGGACAGGGGCAATGAGCAGTTCTTC.

This sequence joins TRBV7-8 and TRBJ1-1; D not resolved. CDR3 size: 13 residues. With 3 bases removed from V and 7 bases from J, the gap between germline ends came to 12 bases. Per germline, CDR1 SGHVS and CDR2 FQNEAQ. CDR3 bases: TGTGCCAGCAGCTTTTATCTAGGAAATGAAGCTTTCTTT. Encoded protein: CASSFYLGNEAFF.

This chain uses TRBV27 with TRBJ1-2; 8 bases align to TRBD1. Looked up from germline, CDR1 is MNHEY and CDR2 is SMNVEV (reference sequence). V lost 5 bases to trimming and J lost 7 bases; unmatched junction nucleotides: 9. This CDR3 is built from 14 residues. Here the CDR3 reads CASSTGQGSRGYTF. The DNA for the CDR3 is TGTGCCAGCAGTACCGGACAGGGAAGTCGTGGCTACACCTTC.

V is TRBV29-1 and J is TRBJ1-2, with D unclear. The ends were cut back, 1 base at V and 0 bases at J, with 12 bases in the middle. The CDR3 is 15 residues long. Looked up from germline, CDR1 is SQVTM and CDR2 is ANQGSEA. The CDR3 nucleotides are TGCAGCGTTGAAGTATCGGAGGTAGCTAACTATGGCTACACCTTC. Residues: CSVEVSEVANYGYTF.

Only a few counts were recorded for this clonotype. This sequence joins TRBV5-1 and TRBJ2-5; D might be TRBD1 (6 bases). The DNA matches TRBJ2-1 better at its end, which makes the J call doubtful. CDR3 length: 17 residues. The V gene's germline CDR1 is SGHRS and CDR2 YFSETQ. As DNA, the CDR3 is TGCGCCAGCAGCTCTTTGAATCTCCAGGGGACCTACAATGAGCAGTTCTTC. Protein sequence: CASSSLNLQGTYNEQFF.

The chain has TRBV11-2 and TRBJ1-1; tentative D call: TRBD1 (5 bases). Per the germline V gene, CDR1 is SGHAT and CDR2 is FQNNGV. V was pared by 3 bases and J by 1 base, with 12 bases between. The CDR3 has 15 amino acids. The CDR3 spells CASSFPGGGNTEAFF. In DNA, the CDR3 is TGTGCCAGCAGCTTCCCTGGGGGAGGGAACACTGAAGCTTTCTTT.

J is TRBJ2-5 and V is TRBV10-3; 8 bases are a match to TRBD2. This CDR3 region has 12 residues. Germline CDR1 is ENHRY and CDR2 is SYGVKD. J gave up 5 bases and V 6 bases, and 2 bases lay outside the gene matches. CDR3 region: CAIRSGSETQYF. The CDR3 DNA sequence: TGTGCCATCAGAAGCGGGAGTGAGACCCAGTACTTC.

This clonotype was recorded a few times. The chain is built from TRBV9 and TRBJ2-7; D may match TRBD1 or TRBD2 (5 bases each). This CDR3 has 15 amino acids. The V end lost 4 bases, the J end lost 2 bases, and 16 bases lay between the germline ends. Per germline, CDR1 SGDLS and CDR2 YYNGEE. In nucleotides, the CDR3 is TGTGCCAGCAGCAAAGGTGGGGGTACGACCTACGAGCAGTACTTC. It translates to CASSKGGGTTYEQYF. Full variable domain (remainder filled in from reference TRBV9 and TRBJ2-7): DSGVTQTPKHLITATGQRVTLRCSPRSGDLSVYWYQQSLDQGLQFLIQYYNGEERAKGNILERFSAQQFPDLHSELNLSSLELGDSALYFCASSKGGGTTYEQYFGPGTRLTVT.

On this clonotype: The conserved closing phenylalanine or tryptophan is absent in this CDR3, likely reflecting a read error. This chain connects TRBV14 to TRBJ2-3; a possible D gene is TRBD2 (6 bases). Deletions cut 9 bases from V and 1 base from J, with 14 bases between. This CDR3 contains 14 residues. Germline V lookup: CDR1 SGHDN, CDR2 FVKESK. DNA for the CDR3: TGTGCCAGTAAGGGGACTCCTCGCACAGATACGCAGTATCTT. Protein product: CASKGTPRTDTQYL.

The chain uses TRBV11-2 and TRBJ1-2; D is uncertain. Germline CDR1 reads SGHAT; CDR2 reads FQNNGV. The V end was cut by 5 bases, the J end by 4 bases, with 8 bases between. There are 12 residues in the CDR3. The CDR3 DNA sequence: TGTGCCAGCAGCGGTGGACGCTATGGCTACACCTTC. Translating it yields CASSGGRYGYTF.

This clonotype was recorded many times. This sequence joins TRBV7-2 and TRBJ2-5; D assignment may be TRBD1 or TRBD2 (5 bases each). Germline lookup yields CDR1 SGHTA and CDR2 FQGNSA. Trimming cost V 5 bases and J 5 bases, with 15 bases left between them. The CDR3 runs 14 residues. The CDR3 nucleotides read TGTGCCAGCAGCGCGGGCCACAGGACGGAGACCCAGTACTTC. Protein sequence: CASSAGHRTETQYF. Full variable domain (outside the CDR3, taken from reference TRBV7-2 and TRBJ2-5): GAGVSQSPSNKVTEKGKDVELRCDPISGHTALYWYRQSLGQGLEFLIYFQGNSAPDKSGLPSDRFSAERTGGSVSTLTIQRTQQEDSAVYLCASSAGHRTETQYFGPGTRLLVL.

This sequence joins TRBV7-2 and TRBJ2-5, with D hard to call. This CDR3 is built from 13 residues. V was cut by 7 bases and J by 10 bases, with 19 bases left in between. In germline, CDR1 is SGHTA, CDR2 FQGNSA. The CDR3 is CASTGVLAGDQYF. CDR3 in DNA: TGTGCCAGCACCGGAGTCCTCGCTGGGGACCAGTACTTC.

V is TRBV2 and J is TRBJ2-4, with D perhaps TRBD1 (5 bases). The CDR3 is 16 amino acids. Germline V CDR1 and CDR2: SNHLY, FYNNEI. V gave up 5 bases and J gave up 0 bases, with 14 bases separating them. CDR3 amino acids: CASSLRQTLAKNIQYF. CDR3 DNA sequence: TGTGCCAGCAGTCTAAGACAGACCTTAGCCAAAAACATTCAGTACTTC.

This clonotype came up a few times. The chain carries TRBV19 and TRBJ2-1, with D perhaps matching TRBD1 (6 bases). The CDR3 is 19 residues long. The germline CDR1 and CDR2 sequences are LNHDA and SQIVND (reference sequence). V was shortened by 3 bases and J by 7 bases, with 28 bases between the two germline ends. The CDR3 here is CASSILNDYFPGTTNEQFF. The CDR3 coding sequence is TGTGCCAGTAGTATTCTAAACGACTACTTTCCCGGGACAACGAATGAGCAGTTCTTC.

This chain uses TRBV7-6 with TRBJ2-1; D tentatively fits TRBD1 or TRBD2 (5 bases each). This CDR3 has 16 amino acids. In germline, CDR1 is SGHVS, CDR2 FNYEAQ. V was cut by 5 bases and J by 5 bases, with 19 bases left in between. The CDR3 is CASSQHRDGTHNEQFF. CDR3 DNA: TGTGCCAGCAGCCAACACCGGGACGGAACTCACAATGAGCAGTTCTTC.

The genes are TRBV7-2 and TRBJ1-1; D unclear. The germline V gene encodes CDR1 SGHTA and CDR2 FQGNSA. The CDR3 runs to 14 residues. Trimming shortened V by 1 base and J by 7 bases, and 13 bases separated the two germline ends. The CDR3 DNA sequence: TGTGCCAGCAGCTTAGGGACCTCCATGGGTGAAGCTTTCTTT. Translating gives CASSLGTSMGEAFF.

This chain links TRBV29-1 with TRBJ2-7, with a possible D match to TRBD2 (5 bases). The CDR3 runs 13 residues. Germline V gives CDR1 SQVTM, CDR2 ANQGSEA. V lost 6 bases and J 5 bases, leaving 17 bases between the germline ends. DNA of the CDR3: TGCAGCGTAGTGCGCGGGTCTTCCCACGAGCAGTACTTC. Amino acids: CSVVRGSSHEQYF.

This clonotype was seen once. The chain employs TRBV12-3 or TRBV12-4 and TRBJ1-5; the D gene is possibly TRBD1 (5 bases). CDR3 size: 14 residues. Trimming pared 3 bases from V and 6 bases from J, leaving 12 bases between. The CDR3, as DNA: TGTGCCAGCAGTTTCAGGGATACGAGTCAGCCCCAGCATTTT. This encodes CASSFRDTSQPQHF.

This clonotype has just a few counts. CDR3 amino acids: CASSLDSPDSYEQYF. The CDR3 DNA sequence: TGCGCCAGCAGCTTGGATTCACCTGACTCCTACGAGCAGTACTTC. The V and J genes are TRBV5-1 and TRBJ2-7, with D unclear. Trimming removed 0 bases at V and 0 bases at J, with 10 bases between. CDR1 is SGHRS, CDR2 YFSETQ, per germline. This CDR3 has 15 amino acids.

The rearrangement links TRBV29-1 to TRBJ1-1, with 7 bases identical to TRBD1. CDR3 size: 11 residues. Trimming at V came to 6 bases and at J to 9 bases, leaving 7 bases not matched to a gene. Germline CDR1 reads SQVTM; CDR2 reads ANQGSEA. CDR3: CSVGRDRQAFF. CDR3 coding DNA: TGCAGCGTAGGTAGGGACAGACAAGCTTTCTTT. The variable domain in full, completed from reference TRBV29-1 and TRBJ1-1, reads SAVISQKPSRDICQRGTSLTIQCQVDSQVTMMFWYRQQPGQSLTLIATANQGSEATYESGFVIDKFPISRPNLTFSTLTVSNMSPEDSSIYLCSVGRDRQAFFGQGTRLTVV.

This chain uses TRBV7-9 with TRBJ1-4, with D possibly matching TRBD1 (5 bases). CDR3 size: 13 residues. Trimming took off 3 bases at V and 7 bases at J, with 9 bases between the two ends. Germline loops: CDR1 SEHNR, CDR2 FQNEAQ (reference sequence). CDR3 sequence: CASSFPGREKLFF. CDR3 sequence (DNA): TGTGCCAGCAGCTTTCCGGGACGTGAAAAACTGTTTTTT.

In its sample, this clonotype was seen many times. The junction shows a germline mismatch at one end, possibly a read error. The V and J genes are TRBV5-1 and TRBJ2-3; D unresolved. The germline V gene encodes CDR1 SGHRS and CDR2 YFSETQ. The CDR3 spans 12 residues. The CDR3 bases are TGTGCCAGCAGCTTAGAAGTGGATACGCAGTATTTT. Its translation: CASSLEVDTQYF.

This chain uses TRBV9 with TRBJ2-5, with a weak D call TRBD1 (5 bases). The DNA end lines up better with TRBJ2-7; the J call may be wrong. CDR3 length: 14 amino acids. From germline, CDR1 is SGDLS and CDR2 YYNGEE. CDR3 coding DNA: TGTGCCAGCAGCGCCGTTTCGACAGCCCGCGAGCAGTACTTC. Translating it yields CASSAVSTAREQYF.